These 23 T cell receptor beta chains came from one sample sequenced in a study of cytomegalovirus exposure and HLA in healthy donors. Researchers ran the PCR with 60 Vbeta and 13 Jbeta primers. Generated by immunoSEQ multiplex PCR, the TCRdb table keeps only in-frame clones and is missing some. The table lists some 200,000 clones, more than 65% of them singletons, with 3.8% in the top ten. The specimen was PBMCs. The source of these receptors is a man over 45 in good health and CMV-seronegative.

The sample holds a few counts of this clone. The rearrangement joins TRBV7-9 to TRBJ2-2, with a weak D call TRBD2 (6 bases). The CDR3 length is 16 residues. V lost 3 bases and J lost 2, with 13 bases in between. CDR1 SEHNR and CDR2 FQNEAQ come from the germline V gene (reference sequence). The CDR3 loop reads CASSFTRGLNTGELFF. The CDR3 DNA reads TGTGCCAGCAGCTTTACGCGGGGTCTTAACACCGGGGAGCTGTTTTTT.

The genes are TRBV5-5 and TRBJ2-7, with D possibly TRBD1 on 6 matching bases. This CDR3 has 14 residues. Germline V gene lookup returns CDR1 SGHKS and CDR2 YYEKEE (reference sequence). V lost 7 bases and J lost 4, with 18 bases in between. CDR3 amino acids: CASGIVGTLYEQYF. Written as DNA, the CDR3 is TGTGCCAGCGGGATAGTCGGGACACTATACGAGCAGTACTTC.

Only a few counts were recorded for this clone. The chain has TRBV19 and TRBJ2-1, with 9 bases aligning to TRBD2. Trimming at V came to 3 bases and at J to 0 bases, leaving 6 bases not matched to a gene. Looked up from germline, CDR1 is LNHDA and CDR2 is SQIVND (reference sequence). This CDR3 contains 17 residues. The CDR3 is CASSMGSGGSSYNEQFF. Written as DNA, the CDR3 is TGTGCCAGTAGTATGGGGAGCGGGGGGAGCTCCTACAATGAGCAGTTCTTC.

This rearrangement joins TRBV7-9 to TRBJ1-1, with D hard to call. Trimming removed 5 bases from V and 6 bases from J, with 7 bases in between. The CDR3 covers 11 residues. From germline, CDR1 is SEHNR and CDR2 FQNEAQ (reference sequence). This CDR3 reads CASSRQAEAFF. The CDR3 nucleotides are TGTGCCAGCAGCAGACAAGCTGAAGCTTTCTTT.

This clone showed up just a few times. The chain is built from TRBV9 and TRBJ2-1; 10 bases map to TRBD1. CDR3 length: 16 amino acids. The germline V gene encodes CDR1 SGDLS and CDR2 YYNGEE. The junction had 9 bases not matched to a gene; V was cut back by 1 base and J by 8 bases. CDR3: CASSVLRGQGHHEQFF. CDR3 DNA: TGTGCCAGCAGCGTATTACGGGGACAGGGGCATCATGAGCAGTTCTTC.

This clone occurred once. At one end, the junction sequence differs from germline, possibly due to a read error. The genes are TRBV28 and TRBJ2-4; TRBD1 agrees at 10 bases. The germline CDR1 and CDR2 sequences are MDHEN and SYDVKM. This CDR3 has 12 amino acids. The CDR3 sequence: CASSSVSGTGDF. CDR3 nucleotides: TGTGCCAGCAGCTCAGTTTCCGGGACAGGGGACTTC.

The chain is built from TRBV10-3 and TRBJ1-5; 7 bases fit TRBD1. The CDR3 runs 13 residues. Germline CDR1 reads ENHRY; CDR2 reads SYGVKD. J lost 6 bases, V lost 6 bases, and 5 bases had no gene match. The CDR3 loop is CAIRQGQGQPQHF. The CDR3 DNA reads TGTGCCATCAGACAGGGGCAGGGTCAGCCCCAGCATTTT.

This chain joins TRBV11-3 and TRBJ2-1; no definite D call. The CDR3 consists of 14 residues. Per the germline V gene, CDR1 is SGHNT and CDR2 is YENEEA. Deletions cut 3 bases from V and 5 bases from J, with 11 bases between. The CDR3 nucleotides are TGTGCCAGCAGCTTGGTCGGCACTAACAATGAGCAGTTCTTC. Its protein product is CASSLVGTNNEQFF.

This clone was counted between two and nine times. V gene TRBV5-8 combines with J gene TRBJ1-6, with D unclear. The ends were cut back, 7 bases at V and 0 bases at J, with 11 bases in the middle. Per the germline V gene, CDR1 is SGHTS and CDR2 is YDEGEE. The CDR3 has 15 residues. The DNA for the CDR3 is TGTGCCAGCCAGAGGGCGAGCTCCTATAATTCACCCCTCCACTTT. This translates into CASQRASSYNSPLHF. The full variable domain, completed using reference TRBV5-8 and TRBJ1-6, is EAGVTQSPTHLIKTRGQQATLRCSPISGHTSVYWYQQALGLGLQFLLWYDEGEERNRGNFPPRFSGRQFPNYSSELNVNALELEDSALYLCASQRASSYNSPLHFGNGTRLTVT.

This clone was seen only a few times. The gene calls are TRBV9 and TRBJ2-5; 10 bases agree with TRBD1. The V gene's germline CDR1 is SGDLS and CDR2 YYNGEE. This CDR3 spans 16 amino acids. Germline trimming cut 4 bases from V and 5 bases from J; bases unmatched to any gene: 11. The CDR3 DNA reads TGTGCCAGCAGCATCGGAGGGACAGGGGTGGAGGAGACCCAGTACTTC. Amino acids: CASSIGGTGVEETQYF. Full variable domain (rest looked up from reference TRBV9 and TRBJ2-5): DSGVTQTPKHLITATGQRVTLRCSPRSGDLSVYWYQQSLDQGLQFLIQYYNGEERAKGNILERFSAQQFPDLHSELNLSSLELGDSALYFCASSIGGTGVEETQYFGPGTRLLVL.

The sample holds a few counts of this clone. The V call is TRBV10-3, the J call TRBJ1-5; D is ambiguous. CDR1 and CDR2 from the germline V gene are ENHRY and SYGVKD. V was cut by 4 bases and J by 4 bases, with 8 bases left in between. CDR3 length equals 13 residues. CDR3 nucleotides: TGTGCCATCAGTGGTATTACTAATCAGCCCCAGCATTTT. This sequence encodes CAISGITNQPQHF.

The V gene is TRBV10-2, the J gene TRBJ2-7; tentatively, D is TRBD2 (6 bases). Germline V lookup: CDR1 WSHSY, CDR2 SAAADI. The ends were cut back, 2 bases at V and 4 bases at J, with 12 bases in the middle. The CDR3 loop spans 14 amino acids. CDR3 coding DNA: TGCGCCAGCAGTGAGGGGACGGGGACTTACGAGCAGTACTTC. Its translation is CASSEGTGTYEQYF.

This chain connects TRBV7-8 to TRBJ1-5; 7 bases align to TRBD1. CDR1 and CDR2 (germline): SGHVS, FQNEAQ. Germline trimming cut 2 bases from V and 6 bases from J; bases unmatched to any gene: 13. The CDR3 consists of 17 residues. The CDR3 reads CASSLHSDRERGQPQHF. CDR3 bases: TGTGCCAGCAGCTTACATTCAGACAGGGAAAGAGGTCAGCCCCAGCATTTT.

This clone occurred a few times. This chain joins TRBV27 and TRBJ2-1; D unresolved. Germline V lookup: CDR1 MNHEY, CDR2 SMNVEV (reference sequence). The V gene lost 5 bases and the J gene lost 9 bases, with 8 bases spanning the gap. The CDR3 is 11 amino acids. For the CDR3, the DNA is TGTGCCAGCAGTCATATGGCTGAGCAGTTCTTC. This encodes CASSHMAEQFF.

The chain is built from TRBV5-6 and TRBJ2-7; the match to TRBD1 covers 8 bases. V dropped 0 bases and J dropped 2; count of bases not matched to a gene: 7. Germline lookup yields CDR1 SGHDT and CDR2 YYEEEE. CDR3 length: 16 amino acids. CDR3 residues: CASSLGARGPAYEQYF. The CDR3 region has the DNA TGTGCCAGCAGCTTGGGCGCCAGGGGGCCGGCCTACGAGCAGTACTTC.

This chain uses TRBV9 with TRBJ2-7, with 9 bases aligning to TRBD1. The germline gives CDR1 SGDLS, CDR2 YYNGEE. J lost 2 bases, V lost 2 bases, and 2 bases had no gene match. This CDR3 has 14 amino acids. This CDR3 is CASSVGQGTYEQYF. CDR3 DNA sequence: TGTGCCAGCAGCGTCGGACAGGGGACCTACGAGCAGTACTTC.

This chain joins TRBV27 and TRBJ2-3; D remains ambiguous. Looked up from germline, CDR1 is MNHEY and CDR2 is SMNVEV (reference sequence). V lost 5 bases and J lost 1, with 10 bases in between. The CDR3 loop spans 14 amino acids. The CDR3 region has the DNA TGTGCCAGCAGTCCAGGTTACGGCACAGATACGCAGTATTTT. It encodes CASSPGYGTDTQYF.

Remarks on this clone: At one boundary the junction diverges from the germline segment, which might be a read error. The chain recombines TRBV13 with TRBJ1-4; the D is unclear. Germline V gene lookup returns CDR1 PRHDT and CDR2 FYEKMQ (reference sequence). This CDR3 contains 11 residues. CDR3 in DNA: TGTGCCCGCAGCTTCGGGGAAAAACTGTTTTTT. It is translated as CARSFGEKLFF.

The chain carries TRBV5-1 and TRBJ2-5; 7 bases map to TRBD2. The germline CDR1 and CDR2 sequences are SGHRS and YFSETQ. CDR3 length: 15 amino acids. V shed 3 bases and J 4 bases; nucleotides not matched to a gene: 9. The chain's CDR3 is CASSSSGGRIETQYF. The CDR3 nucleotides are TGCGCCAGCAGCTCCTCGGGGGGACGAATAGAGACCCAGTACTTC.

The J gene is TRBJ2-5, the V gene TRBV5-6; no reliable D call. This CDR3 is 13 amino acids long. V was cut by 0 bases and J by 1 base, with 4 bases left in between. CDR1 is SGHDT, CDR2 YYEEEE, per germline. The CDR3, as DNA: TGTGCCAGCAGCTTGGTTATCCAAGAGACCCAGTACTTC. Translating gives CASSLVIQETQYF.

The sample holds a few counts of this clone. The chain couples TRBV4-3 to TRBJ2-1, with no clear D. Germline V gives CDR1 LGHNA, CDR2 YSLEER. The CDR3 runs 12 residues. Trimming took 5 bases from V and 6 from J, leaving 8 bases between them. In DNA, the CDR3 is TGCGCCAGCAGCGACTGGAGCAATGAGCAGTTCTTC. Translation: CASSDWSNEQFF.

In its sample, this clone was seen a few times. The same CDR3 can be traced to other DNA sequences in this sample. The CDR3 reads CSAKTEREQFF. For the CDR3, the DNA is TGCAGTGCTAAGACAGAGCGTGAGCAGTTCTTC. This chain joins TRBV20-1 and TRBJ2-1; perhaps TRBD1 as D (5 bases). The CDR3 covers 11 residues. Germline assignment: CDR1 DFQATT and CDR2 SNEGSKA (reference sequence). V was trimmed by 4 bases and J by 9 bases, leaving 10 bases between them.

The chain combines TRBV18 with TRBJ2-7; D is perhaps TRBD2 (6 bases). Germline CDR1 reads KGHSH; CDR2 reads LQKENI. This CDR3 spans 15 amino acids. Trimming took off 4 bases at V and 3 bases at J, with 16 bases between the two ends. DNA for the CDR3: TGTGCCAGCTCACGTACCGGGACTCCCAACTACGAGCAGTACTTC. Amino acid sequence: CASSRTGTPNYEQYF.